This TCR beta chain was sequenced in a study of response to subunit inactivated influenza vaccine. General study points: Authors suggested each seasonal influenza vaccination recruits few new T cells.

TCRdb reprocessed the RT-PCR reads via MiXCR and lists one record per CDR3 protein. Seen here are about 780,000 distinct CDR3 sequences, approximately 17% observed once, and the top ten hold roughly a tenth. V was pared by 2 bases and J by 4 bases, with 13 bases between. The CDR3 spans 15 residues. Germline V gene data show CDR1 as LGHDT and CDR2 as YNNKEL (reference sequence). Concerning this clonotype: What it binds is unknown.

The TCR was taken from a man aged 45-60 years who received an inactivated influenza vaccine. The sample was PBMCs from blood, taken 4 to 6 days after vaccination. V is TRBV3-1 and J is TRBJ2-3; D possibly matches TRBD1 or TRBD2 (6 bases each). CDR3 residues: CASSQRGASPDTQYF. The DNA of the CDR3 is TGTGCCAGCAGCCAAAGGGGGGCTAGCCCAGATACGCAGTATTTT.